This T cell receptor beta chain is drawn from a study of blood T cell repertoires in COVID-19. Across the study: The United States, Italy and Spain supplied acute and convalescent COVID-19 samples. The analysed material was cDNA or gDNA that came from T cells, B-cell-depleted T cells, or PBMCs.

Under the authors' procedure: Counts of nucleated cells, estimated from reference gene primer amplification, were obtained. Clones were sequenced by immunoSEQ multiplex PCR, and TCRdb holds only the in-frame ones, with some missing. The V and J calls and the clone size are those of that table, but D and trimming were determined from the DNA. The data contain some 210,000 clones, roughly 88% of them singletons. With regard to this clone: Other DNA sequences in this specimen translate into the identical CDR3.

The CDR3 sequence is 13 residues long. With 3 bases removed from V and 4 bases from J, the gap between germline ends came to 9 bases. CDR1 LNHDA and CDR2 SQIVND come from the germline V gene (reference sequence). This sequence originates from a woman aged 35 to 49 who had recovered from COVID-19. Source material: peripheral blood. The chain couples TRBV19 to TRBJ1-2; D may be TRBD1 (5 bases). This chain's CDR3 is CASSMGGTYGYTF. The CDR3 DNA sequence: TGTGCCAGTAGTATGGGGGGGACCTATGGCTACACCTTC.